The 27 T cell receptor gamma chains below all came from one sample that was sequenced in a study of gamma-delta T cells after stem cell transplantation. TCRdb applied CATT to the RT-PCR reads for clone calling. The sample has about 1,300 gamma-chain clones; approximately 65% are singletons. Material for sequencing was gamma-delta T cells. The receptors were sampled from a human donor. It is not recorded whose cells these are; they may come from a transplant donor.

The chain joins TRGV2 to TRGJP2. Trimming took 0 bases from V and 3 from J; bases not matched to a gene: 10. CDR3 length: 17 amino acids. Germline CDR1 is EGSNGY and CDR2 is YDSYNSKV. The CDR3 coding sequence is TGTGCCACCTGGGACGGGCTTGGGGGTCGTAGTGATTGGATCAAGACGTTT. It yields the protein CATWDGLGGRSDWIKTF.

CDR3 nucleotide sequence: TGTGCCACCTGGGATGGGCTCACTCTGGTAAAGAAACTCTTT. Translating gives CATWDGLTLVKKLF. The V call is TRGV4, the J call TRGJ1 or TRGJ2. V shed 0 bases, J shed 10 bases, and the junction held 12 bases outside the gene matches. The CDR3 spans 14 residues. CDR1 and CDR2 from the germline V gene are EGSTGY and YDSYTSSV.

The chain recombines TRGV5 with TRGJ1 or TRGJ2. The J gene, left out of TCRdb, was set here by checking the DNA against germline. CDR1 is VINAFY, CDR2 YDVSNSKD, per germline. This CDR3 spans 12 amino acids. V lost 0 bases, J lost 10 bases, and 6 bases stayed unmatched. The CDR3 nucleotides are TGTGCCACCTGGGACAGGAGTGGCAAGAAACTCTTT. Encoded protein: CATWDRSGKKLF.

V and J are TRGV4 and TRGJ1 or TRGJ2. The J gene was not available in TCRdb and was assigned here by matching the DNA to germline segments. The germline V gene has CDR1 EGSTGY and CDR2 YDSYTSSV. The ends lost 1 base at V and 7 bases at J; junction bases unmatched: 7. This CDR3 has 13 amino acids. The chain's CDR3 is CATWDGPPYKKLF. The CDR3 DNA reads TGTGCCACCTGGGATGGTCCCCCCTATAAGAAACTCTTT.

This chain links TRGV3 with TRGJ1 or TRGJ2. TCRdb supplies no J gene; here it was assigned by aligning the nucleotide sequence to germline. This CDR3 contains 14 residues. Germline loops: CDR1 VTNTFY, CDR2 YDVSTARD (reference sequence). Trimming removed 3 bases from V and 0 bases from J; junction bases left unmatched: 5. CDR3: CATWDRPNYYKKLF. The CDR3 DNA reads TGTGCCACCTGGGACCGACCGAATTATTATAAGAAACTCTTT.

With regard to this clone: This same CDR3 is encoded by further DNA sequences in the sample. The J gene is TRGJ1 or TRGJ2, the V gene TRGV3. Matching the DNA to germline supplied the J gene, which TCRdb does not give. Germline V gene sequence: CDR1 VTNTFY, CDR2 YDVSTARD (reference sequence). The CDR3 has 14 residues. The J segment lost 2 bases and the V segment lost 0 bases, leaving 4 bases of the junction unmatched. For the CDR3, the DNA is TGTGCCACCTGGGACAGGCGGGATTATTATAAGAAACTCTTT. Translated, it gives CATWDRRDYYKKLF.

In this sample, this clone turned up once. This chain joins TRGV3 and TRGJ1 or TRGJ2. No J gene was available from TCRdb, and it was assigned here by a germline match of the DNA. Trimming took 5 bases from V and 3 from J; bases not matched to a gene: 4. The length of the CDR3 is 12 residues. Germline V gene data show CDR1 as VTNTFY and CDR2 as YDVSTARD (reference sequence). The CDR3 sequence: CATWGGYYKKLF. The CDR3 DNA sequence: TGTGCCACCTGGGGGGGTTATTATAAGAAACTCTTT.

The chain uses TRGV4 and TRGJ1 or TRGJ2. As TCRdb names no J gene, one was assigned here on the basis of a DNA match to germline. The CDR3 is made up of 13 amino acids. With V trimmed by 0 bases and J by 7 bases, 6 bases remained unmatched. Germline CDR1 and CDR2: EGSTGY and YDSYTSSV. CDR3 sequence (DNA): TGTGCCACCTGGGATGGGCCCAAGTATAAGAAACTCTTT. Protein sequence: CATWDGPKYKKLF.

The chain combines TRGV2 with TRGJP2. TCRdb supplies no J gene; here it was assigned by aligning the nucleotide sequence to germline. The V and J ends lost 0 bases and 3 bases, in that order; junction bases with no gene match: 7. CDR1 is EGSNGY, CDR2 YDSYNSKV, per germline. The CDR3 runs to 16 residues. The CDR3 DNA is TGTGCCACCTGGGACGGGCGCGAGGGTAGTGATTGGATCAAGACGTTT. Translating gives CATWDGREGSDWIKTF.

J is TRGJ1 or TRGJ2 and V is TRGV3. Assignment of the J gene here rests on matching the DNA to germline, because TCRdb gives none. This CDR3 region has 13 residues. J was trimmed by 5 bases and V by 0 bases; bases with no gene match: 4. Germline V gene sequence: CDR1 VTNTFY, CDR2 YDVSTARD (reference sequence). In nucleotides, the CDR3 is TGTGCCACCTGGGACAGGCCTGATTATAAGAAACTCTTT. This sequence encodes CATWDRPDYKKLF.

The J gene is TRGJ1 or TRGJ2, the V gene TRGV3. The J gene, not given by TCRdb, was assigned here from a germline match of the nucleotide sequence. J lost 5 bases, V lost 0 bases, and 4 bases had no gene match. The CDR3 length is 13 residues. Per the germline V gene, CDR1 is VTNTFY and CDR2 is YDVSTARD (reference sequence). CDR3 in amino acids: CATWDRPNYKKLF. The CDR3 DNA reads TGTGCCACCTGGGACAGGCCCAATTATAAGAAACTCTTT.

CDR3 nucleotides: TGTGCCACCTGGGGCGGTGACGGAGCCAATTATTATAAGAAACTCTTT. Amino acid sequence: CATWGGDGANYYKKLF. V usage is TRGV4 and J usage is TRGJ1 or TRGJ2. Germline matching of the DNA provided the J gene here, since TCRdb leaves it blank. The CDR3 has 16 residues. The V segment lost 5 bases and the J segment 1 base; nucleotides outside the gene matches: 14. Germline-derived CDR1 and CDR2 are EGSTGY and YDSYTSSV.

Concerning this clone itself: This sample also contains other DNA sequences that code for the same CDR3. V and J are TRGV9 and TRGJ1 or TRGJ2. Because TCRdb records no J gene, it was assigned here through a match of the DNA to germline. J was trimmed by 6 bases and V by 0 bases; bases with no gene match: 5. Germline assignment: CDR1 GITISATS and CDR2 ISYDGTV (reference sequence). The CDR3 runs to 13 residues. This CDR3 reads CALWEVLGYKKLF. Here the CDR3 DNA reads TGTGCCTTGTGGGAGGTGCTGGGTTATAAGAAACTCTTT.

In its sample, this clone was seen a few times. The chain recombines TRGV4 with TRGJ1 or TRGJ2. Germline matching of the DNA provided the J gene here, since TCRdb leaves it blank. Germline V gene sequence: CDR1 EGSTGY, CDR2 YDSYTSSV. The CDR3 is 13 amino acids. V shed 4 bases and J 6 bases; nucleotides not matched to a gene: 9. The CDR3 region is CATWDRGCYKKLF. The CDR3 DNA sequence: TGTGCCACCTGGGACCGGGGCTGTTATAAGAAACTCTTT.

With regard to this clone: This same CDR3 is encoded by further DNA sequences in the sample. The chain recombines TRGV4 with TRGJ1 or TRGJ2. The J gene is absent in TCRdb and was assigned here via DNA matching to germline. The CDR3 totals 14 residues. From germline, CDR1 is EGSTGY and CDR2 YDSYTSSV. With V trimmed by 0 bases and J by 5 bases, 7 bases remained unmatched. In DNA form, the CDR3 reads TGTGCCACCTGGGATGGGCCCGGGGATTATAAGAAACTCTTT. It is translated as CATWDGPGDYKKLF.

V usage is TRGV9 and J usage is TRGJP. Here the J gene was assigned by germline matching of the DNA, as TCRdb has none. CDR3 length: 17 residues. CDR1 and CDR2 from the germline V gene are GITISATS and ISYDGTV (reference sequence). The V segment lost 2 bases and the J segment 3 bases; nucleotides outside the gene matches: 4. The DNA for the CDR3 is TGTGCCTTGTGGGAGGGAAAGCAAGAGTTGGGCAAAAAAATCAAGGTATTT. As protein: CALWEGKQELGKKIKVF.

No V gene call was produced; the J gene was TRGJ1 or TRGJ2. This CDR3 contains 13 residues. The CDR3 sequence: CATWDRPAHKKLF. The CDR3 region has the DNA TGTGCCACCTGGGACAGGCCCGCCCATAAGAAACTCTTT.

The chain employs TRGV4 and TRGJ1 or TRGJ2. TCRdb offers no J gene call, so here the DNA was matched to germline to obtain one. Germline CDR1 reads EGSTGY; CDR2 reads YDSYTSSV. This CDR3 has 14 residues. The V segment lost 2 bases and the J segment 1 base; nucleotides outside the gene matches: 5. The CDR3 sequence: CATWDAPNYYKKLF. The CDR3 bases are TGTGCCACCTGGGATGCCCCAAATTATTATAAGAAACTCTTT.

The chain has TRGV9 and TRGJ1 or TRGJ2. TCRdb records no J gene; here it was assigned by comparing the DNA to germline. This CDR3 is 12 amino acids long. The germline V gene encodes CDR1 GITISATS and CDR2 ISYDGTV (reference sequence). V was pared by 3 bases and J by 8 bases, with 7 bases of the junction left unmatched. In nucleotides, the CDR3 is TGTGCCTTGTGGGAGCCTTGTCATAAGAAACTCTTT. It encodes CALWEPCHKKLF.

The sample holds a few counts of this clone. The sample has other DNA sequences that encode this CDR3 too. CDR3 protein: CATWDGDYYKKLF. The CDR3 nucleotides are TGTGCCACCTGGGATGGCGATTATTATAAGAAACTCTTT. This rearrangement joins TRGV4 to TRGJ1 or TRGJ2. TCRdb supplies no J gene; here it was assigned by aligning the nucleotide sequence to germline. The CDR3 is 13 residues long. Germline CDR1 is EGSTGY and CDR2 is YDSYTSSV. Unmatched junction bases numbered 2, after V lost 1 base and J lost 2 bases.

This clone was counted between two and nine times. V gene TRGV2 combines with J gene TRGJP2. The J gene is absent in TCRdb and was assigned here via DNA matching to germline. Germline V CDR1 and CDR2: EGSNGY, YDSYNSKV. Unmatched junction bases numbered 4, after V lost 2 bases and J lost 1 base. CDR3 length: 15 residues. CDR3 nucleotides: TGTGCCACCTGGGACGAGCTTAGTAGTGATTGGATCAAGACGTTT. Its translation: CATWDELSSDWIKTF.

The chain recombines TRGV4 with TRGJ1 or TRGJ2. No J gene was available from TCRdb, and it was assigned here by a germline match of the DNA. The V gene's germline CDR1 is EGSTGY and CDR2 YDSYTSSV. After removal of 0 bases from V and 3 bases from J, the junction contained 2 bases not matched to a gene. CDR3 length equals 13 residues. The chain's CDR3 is CATWDGIYYKKLF. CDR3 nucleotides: TGTGCCACCTGGGATGGGATTTATTATAAGAAACTCTTT.

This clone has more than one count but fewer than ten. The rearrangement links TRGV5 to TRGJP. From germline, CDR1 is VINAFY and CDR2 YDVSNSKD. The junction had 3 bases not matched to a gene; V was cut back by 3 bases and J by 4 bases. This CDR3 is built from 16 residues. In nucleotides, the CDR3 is TGTGCCACCTGGGACGGACAAGAGTTGGGCAAAAAAATCAAGGTATTT. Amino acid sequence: CATWDGQELGKKIKVF.

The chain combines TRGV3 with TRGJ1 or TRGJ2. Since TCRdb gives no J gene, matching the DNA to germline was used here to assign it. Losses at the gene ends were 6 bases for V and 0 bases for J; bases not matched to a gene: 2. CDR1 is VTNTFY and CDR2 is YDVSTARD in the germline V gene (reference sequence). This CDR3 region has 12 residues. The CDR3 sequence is CATWLNYYKKLF. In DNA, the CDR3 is TGTGCCACCTGGCTGAATTATTATAAGAAACTCTTT.

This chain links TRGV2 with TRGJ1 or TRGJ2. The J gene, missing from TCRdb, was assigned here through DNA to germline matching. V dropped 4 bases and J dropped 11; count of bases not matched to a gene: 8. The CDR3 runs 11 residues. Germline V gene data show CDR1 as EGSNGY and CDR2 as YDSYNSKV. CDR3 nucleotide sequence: TGTGCCACCTGGGAGGGGCCCGAGAAACTCTTT. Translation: CATWEGPEKLF.

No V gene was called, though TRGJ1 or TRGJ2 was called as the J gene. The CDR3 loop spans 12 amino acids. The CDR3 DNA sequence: TGTGCCACCTGGATACTTTATTATAAGAAACTCTTT. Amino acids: CATWILYYKKLF.

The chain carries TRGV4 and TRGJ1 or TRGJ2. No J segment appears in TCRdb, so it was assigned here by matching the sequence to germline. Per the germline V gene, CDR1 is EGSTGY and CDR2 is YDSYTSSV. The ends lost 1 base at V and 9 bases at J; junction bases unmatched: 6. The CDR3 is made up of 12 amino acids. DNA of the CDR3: TGTGCCACCTGGGATGGCCCCACTAAGAAACTCTTT. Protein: CATWDGPTKKLF.